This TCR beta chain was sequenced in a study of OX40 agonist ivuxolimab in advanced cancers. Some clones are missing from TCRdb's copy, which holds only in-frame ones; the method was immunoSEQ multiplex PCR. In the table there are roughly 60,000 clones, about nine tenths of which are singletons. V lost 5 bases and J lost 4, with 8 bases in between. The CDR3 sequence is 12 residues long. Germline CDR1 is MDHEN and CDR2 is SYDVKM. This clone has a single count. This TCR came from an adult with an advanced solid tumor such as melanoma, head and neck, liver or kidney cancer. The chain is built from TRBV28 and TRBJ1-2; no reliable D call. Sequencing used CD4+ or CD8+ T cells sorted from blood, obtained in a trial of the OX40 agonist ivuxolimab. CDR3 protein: CASSLPAYGYTF. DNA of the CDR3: TGTGCCAGCAGTCTACCAGCCTATGGCTACACCTTC.